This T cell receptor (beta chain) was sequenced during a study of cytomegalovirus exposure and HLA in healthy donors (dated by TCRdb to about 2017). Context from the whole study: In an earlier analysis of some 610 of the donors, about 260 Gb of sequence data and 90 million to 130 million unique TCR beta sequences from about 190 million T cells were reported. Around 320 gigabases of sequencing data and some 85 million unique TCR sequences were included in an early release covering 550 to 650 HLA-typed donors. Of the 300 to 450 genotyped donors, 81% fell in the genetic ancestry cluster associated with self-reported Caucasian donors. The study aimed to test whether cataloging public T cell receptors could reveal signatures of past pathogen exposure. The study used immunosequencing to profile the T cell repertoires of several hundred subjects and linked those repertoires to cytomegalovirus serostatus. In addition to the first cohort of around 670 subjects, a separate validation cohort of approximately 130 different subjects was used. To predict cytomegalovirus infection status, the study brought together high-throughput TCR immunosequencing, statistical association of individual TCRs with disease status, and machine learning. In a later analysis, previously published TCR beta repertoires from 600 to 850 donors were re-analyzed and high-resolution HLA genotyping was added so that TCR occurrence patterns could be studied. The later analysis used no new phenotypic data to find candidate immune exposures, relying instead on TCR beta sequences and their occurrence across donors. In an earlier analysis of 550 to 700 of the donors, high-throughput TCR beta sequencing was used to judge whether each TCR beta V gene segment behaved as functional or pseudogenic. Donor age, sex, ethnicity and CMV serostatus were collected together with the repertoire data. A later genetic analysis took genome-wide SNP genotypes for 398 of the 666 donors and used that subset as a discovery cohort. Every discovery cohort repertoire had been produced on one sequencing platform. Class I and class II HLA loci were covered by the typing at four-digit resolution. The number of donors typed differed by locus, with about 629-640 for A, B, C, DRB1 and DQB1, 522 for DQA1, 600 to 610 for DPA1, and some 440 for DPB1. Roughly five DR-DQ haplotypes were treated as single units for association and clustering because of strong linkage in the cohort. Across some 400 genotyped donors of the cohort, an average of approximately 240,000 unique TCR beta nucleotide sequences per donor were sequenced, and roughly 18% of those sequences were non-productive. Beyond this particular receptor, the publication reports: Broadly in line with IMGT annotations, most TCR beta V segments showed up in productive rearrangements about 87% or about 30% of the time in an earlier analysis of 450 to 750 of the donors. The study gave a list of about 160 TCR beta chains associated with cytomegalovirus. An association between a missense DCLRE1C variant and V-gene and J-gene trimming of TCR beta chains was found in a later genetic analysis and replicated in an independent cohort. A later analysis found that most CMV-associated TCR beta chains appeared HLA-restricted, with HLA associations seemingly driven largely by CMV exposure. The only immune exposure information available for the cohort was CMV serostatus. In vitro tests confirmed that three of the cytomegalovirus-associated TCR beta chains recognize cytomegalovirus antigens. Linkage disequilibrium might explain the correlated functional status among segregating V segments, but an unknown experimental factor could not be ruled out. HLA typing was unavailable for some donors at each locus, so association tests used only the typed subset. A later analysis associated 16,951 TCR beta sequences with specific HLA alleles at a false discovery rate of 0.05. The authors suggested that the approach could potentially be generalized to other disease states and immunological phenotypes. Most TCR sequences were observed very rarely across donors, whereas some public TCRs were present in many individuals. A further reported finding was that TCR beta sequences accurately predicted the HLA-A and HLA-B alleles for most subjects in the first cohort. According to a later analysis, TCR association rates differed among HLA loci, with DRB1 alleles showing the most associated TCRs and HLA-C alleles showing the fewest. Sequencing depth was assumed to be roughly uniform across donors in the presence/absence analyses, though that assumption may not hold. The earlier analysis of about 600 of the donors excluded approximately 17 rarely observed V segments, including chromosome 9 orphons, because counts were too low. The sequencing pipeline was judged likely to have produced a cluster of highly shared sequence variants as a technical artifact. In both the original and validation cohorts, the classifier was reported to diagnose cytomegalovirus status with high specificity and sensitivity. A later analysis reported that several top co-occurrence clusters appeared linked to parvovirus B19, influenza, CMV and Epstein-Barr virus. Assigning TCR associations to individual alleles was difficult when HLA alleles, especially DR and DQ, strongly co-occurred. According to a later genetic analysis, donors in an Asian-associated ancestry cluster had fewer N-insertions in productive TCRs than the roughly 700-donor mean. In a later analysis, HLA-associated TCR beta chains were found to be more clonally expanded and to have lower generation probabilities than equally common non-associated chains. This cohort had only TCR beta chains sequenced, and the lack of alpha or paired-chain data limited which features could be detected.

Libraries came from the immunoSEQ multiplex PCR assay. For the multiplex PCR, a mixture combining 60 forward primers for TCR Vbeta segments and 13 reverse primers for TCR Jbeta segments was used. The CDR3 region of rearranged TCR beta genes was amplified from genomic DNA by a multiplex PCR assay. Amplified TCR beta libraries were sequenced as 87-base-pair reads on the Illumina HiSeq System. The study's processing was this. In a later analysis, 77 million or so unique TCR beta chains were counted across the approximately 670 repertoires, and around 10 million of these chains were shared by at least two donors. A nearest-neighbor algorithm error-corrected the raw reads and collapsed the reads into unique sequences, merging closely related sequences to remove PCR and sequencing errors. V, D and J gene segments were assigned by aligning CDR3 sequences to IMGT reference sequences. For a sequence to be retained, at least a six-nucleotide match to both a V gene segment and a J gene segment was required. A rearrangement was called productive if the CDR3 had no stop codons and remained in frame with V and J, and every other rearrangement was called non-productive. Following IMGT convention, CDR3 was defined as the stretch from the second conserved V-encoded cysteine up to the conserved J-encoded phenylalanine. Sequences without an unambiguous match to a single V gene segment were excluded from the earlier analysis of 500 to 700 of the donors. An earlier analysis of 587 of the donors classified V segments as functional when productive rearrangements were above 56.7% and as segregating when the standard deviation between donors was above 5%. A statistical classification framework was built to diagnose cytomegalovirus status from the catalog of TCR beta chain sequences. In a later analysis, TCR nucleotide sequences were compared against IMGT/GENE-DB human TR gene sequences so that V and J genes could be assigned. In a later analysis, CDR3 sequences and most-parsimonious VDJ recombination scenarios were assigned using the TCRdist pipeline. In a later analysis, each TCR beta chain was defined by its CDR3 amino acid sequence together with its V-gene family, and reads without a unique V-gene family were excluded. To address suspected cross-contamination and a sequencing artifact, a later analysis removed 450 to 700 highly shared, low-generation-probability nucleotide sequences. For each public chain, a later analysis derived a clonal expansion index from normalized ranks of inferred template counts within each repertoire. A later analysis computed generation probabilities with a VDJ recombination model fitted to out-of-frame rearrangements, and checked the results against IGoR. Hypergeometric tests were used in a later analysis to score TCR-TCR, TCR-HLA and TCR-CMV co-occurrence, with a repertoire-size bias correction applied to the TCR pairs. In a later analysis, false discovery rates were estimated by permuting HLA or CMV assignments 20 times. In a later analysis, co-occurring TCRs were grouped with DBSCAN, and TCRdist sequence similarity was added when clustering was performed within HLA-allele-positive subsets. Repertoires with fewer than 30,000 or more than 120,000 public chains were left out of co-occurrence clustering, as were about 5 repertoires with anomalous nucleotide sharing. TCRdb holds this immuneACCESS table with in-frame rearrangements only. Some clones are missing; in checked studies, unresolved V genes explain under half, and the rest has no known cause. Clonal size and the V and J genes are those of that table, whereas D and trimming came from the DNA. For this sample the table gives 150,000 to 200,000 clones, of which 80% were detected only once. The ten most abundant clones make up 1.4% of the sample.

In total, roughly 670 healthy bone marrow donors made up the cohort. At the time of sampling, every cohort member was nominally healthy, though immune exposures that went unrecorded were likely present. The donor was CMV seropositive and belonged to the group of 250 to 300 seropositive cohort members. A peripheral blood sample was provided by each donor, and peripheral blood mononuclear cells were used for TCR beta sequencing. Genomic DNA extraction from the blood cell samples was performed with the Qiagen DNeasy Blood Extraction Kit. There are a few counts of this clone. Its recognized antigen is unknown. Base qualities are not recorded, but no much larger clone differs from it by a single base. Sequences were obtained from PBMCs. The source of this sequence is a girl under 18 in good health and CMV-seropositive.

CDR3 reads: CASSPEGTGREQFF. Here is the DNA: TGTGCCAGCAGTCCGGAAGGGACAGGGCGTGAGCAGTTCTTC. The chain employs TRBV6-5 and TRBJ2-1, and TRBD1 aligns with 9 junction nucleotides. Reading from cysteine to phenylalanine, the CDR3 counts 14 amino acids. Only CDR3 DNA remains: 42 bases, in frame from the first base. The CDR1 and CDR2 encoded by the germline V gene are MNHEY and SVGAGI. V loses 5 bases at its end and J loses 9 bases; junction bases beyond the gene matches: 8.